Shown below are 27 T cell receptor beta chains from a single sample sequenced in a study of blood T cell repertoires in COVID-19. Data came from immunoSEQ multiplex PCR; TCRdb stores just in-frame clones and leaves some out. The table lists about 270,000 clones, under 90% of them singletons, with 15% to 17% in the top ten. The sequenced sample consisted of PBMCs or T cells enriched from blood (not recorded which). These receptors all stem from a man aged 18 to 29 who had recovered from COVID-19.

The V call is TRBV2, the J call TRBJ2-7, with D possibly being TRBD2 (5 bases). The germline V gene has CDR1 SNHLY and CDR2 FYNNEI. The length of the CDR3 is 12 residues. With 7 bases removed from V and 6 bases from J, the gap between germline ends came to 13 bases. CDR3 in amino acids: CASTSRKVEQYF. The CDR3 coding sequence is TGTGCCAGCACTAGCCGAAAGGTCGAGCAGTACTTC.

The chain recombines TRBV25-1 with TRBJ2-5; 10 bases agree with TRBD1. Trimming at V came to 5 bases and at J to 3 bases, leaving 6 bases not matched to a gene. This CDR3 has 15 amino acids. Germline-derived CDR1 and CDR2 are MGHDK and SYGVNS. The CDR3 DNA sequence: TGTGCCAGCAGTAAACCGACAGGGGGCAAAGAGACCCAGTACTTC. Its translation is CASSKPTGGKETQYF.

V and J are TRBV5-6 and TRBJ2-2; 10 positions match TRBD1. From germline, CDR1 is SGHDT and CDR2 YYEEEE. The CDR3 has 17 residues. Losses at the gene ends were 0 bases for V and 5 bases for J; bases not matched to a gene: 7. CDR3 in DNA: TGTGCCAGCAGCTTGGGACAGGGGGCGCTGAGAACCGGGGAGCTGTTTTTT. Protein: CASSLGQGALRTGELFF.

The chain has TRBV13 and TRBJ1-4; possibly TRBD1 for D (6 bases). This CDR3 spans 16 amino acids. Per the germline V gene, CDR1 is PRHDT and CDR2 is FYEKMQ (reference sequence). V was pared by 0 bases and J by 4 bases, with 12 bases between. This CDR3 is CASSLGRGGFNEKLFF. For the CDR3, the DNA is TGTGCCAGCAGCTTAGGTCGAGGGGGATTTAATGAAAAACTGTTTTTT.

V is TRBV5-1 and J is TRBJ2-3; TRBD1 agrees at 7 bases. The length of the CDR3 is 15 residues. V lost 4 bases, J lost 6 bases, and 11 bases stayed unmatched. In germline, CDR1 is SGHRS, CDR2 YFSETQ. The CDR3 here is CASSRDRLGVDTQYF. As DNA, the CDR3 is TGCGCCAGCAGCCGGGACAGACTTGGAGTGGATACGCAGTATTTT.

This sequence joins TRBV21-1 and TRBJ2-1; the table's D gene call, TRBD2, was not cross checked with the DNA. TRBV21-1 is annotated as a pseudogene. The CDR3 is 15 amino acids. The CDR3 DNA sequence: TGTGCCAGCAGCAAAGAGGATAGCGGATACAATGAGCAGTTCTTC. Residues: CASSKEDSGYNEQFF.

The CDR3 protein is CASSRVDRGYGYTF. CDR3 DNA: TGTGCCAGCAGTCGAGTCGACAGGGGTTATGGCTACACCTTC. The rearrangement links TRBV7-2 to TRBJ1-2, with TRBD1 matching 8 bases. V lost 6 bases and J lost 5; bases outside the gene matches: 8. Germline loops: CDR1 SGHTA, CDR2 FQGNSA. CDR3 length equals 14 residues.

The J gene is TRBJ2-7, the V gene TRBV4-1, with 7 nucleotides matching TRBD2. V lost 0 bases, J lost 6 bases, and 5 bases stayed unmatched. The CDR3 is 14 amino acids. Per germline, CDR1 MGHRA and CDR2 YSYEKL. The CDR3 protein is CASSQEQRGGEQYF. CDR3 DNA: TGCGCCAGCAGCCAAGAACAGCGGGGAGGCGAGCAGTACTTC.

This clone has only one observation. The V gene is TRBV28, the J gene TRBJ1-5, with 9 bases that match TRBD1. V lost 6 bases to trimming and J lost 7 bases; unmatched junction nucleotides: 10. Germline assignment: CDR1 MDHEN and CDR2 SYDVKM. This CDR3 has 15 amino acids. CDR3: CASRTNRGRNQPQHF. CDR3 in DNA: TGTGCCAGCAGAACGAACAGGGGGCGGAACCAGCCCCAGCATTTT.

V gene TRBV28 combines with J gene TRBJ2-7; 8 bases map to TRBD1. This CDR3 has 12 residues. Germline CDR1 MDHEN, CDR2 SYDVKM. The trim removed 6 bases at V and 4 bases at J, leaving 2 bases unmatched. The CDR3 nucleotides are TGTGCCAGCAGGCGACAGGGGTACGAGCAGTACTTC. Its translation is CASRRQGYEQYF. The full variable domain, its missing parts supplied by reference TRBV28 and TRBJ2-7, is DVKVTQSSRYLVKRTGEKVFLECVQDMDHENMFWYRQDPGLGLRLIYFSYDVKMKEKGDIPEGYSVSREKKERFSLILESASTNQTSMYLCASRRQGYEQYFGPGTRLTVT.

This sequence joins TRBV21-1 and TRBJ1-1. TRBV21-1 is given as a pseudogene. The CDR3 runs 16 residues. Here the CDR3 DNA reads TGTGCCAGCACCTACCCTTTACGGGGAGGCGACACTGAAGCTTTCTTT. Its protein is CASTYPLRGGDTEAFF.

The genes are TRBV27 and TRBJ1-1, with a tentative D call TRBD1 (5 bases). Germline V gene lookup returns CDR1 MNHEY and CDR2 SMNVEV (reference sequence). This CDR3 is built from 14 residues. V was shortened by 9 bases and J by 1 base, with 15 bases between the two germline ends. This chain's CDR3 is CASNIGGRNTEAFF. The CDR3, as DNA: TGTGCCAGTAACATCGGGGGACGGAACACTGAAGCTTTCTTT.

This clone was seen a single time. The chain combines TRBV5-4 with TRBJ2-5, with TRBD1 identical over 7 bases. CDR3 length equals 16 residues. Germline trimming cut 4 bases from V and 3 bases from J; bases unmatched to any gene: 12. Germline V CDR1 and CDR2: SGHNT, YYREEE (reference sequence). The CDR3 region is CASSPRTGQNEETQYF. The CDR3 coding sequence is TGTGCCAGCAGCCCCAGGACAGGCCAAAATGAAGAGACCCAGTACTTC.

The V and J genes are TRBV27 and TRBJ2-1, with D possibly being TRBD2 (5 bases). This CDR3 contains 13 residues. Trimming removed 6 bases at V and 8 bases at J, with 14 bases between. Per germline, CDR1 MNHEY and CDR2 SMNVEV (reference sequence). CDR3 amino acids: CASRMGVAYEQFF. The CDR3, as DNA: TGTGCCAGCAGGATGGGAGTGGCTTATGAGCAGTTCTTC.

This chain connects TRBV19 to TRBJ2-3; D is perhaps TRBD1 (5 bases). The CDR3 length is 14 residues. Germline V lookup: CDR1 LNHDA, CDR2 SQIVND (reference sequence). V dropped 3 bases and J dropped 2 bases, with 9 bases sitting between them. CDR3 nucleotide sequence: TGTGCCAGTAGTATTGGGGCAGACACAGATACGCAGTATTTT. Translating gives CASSIGADTDTQYF.

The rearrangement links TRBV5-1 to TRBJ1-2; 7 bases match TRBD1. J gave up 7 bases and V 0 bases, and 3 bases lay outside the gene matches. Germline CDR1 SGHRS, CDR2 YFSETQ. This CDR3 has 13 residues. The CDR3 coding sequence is TGCGCCAGCAGCTTGGACAGGGGAGGTGGCTACACCTTC. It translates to CASSLDRGGGYTF.

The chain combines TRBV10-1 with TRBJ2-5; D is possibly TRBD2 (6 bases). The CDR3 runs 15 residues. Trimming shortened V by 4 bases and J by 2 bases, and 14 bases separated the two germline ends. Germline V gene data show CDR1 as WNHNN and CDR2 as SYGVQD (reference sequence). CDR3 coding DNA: TGCGCCAGCAGTGTAGCGCGGGGAGGACAAGAGACCCAGTACTTC. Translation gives CASSVARGGQETQYF.

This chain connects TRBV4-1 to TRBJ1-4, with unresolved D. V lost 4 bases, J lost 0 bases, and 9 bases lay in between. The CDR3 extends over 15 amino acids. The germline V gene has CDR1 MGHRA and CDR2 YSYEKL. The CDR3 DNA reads TGCGCCAGCAGCCTCAGACACGCAACTAATGAAAAACTGTTTTTT. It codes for CASSLRHATNEKLFF.

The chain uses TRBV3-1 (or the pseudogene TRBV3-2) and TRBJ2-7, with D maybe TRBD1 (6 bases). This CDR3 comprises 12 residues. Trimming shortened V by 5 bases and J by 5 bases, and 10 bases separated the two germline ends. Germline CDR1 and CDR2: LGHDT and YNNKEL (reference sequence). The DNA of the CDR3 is TGTGCCAGCAGCATAGGGACAAACGAGCAGTACTTC. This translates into CASSIGTNEQYF.

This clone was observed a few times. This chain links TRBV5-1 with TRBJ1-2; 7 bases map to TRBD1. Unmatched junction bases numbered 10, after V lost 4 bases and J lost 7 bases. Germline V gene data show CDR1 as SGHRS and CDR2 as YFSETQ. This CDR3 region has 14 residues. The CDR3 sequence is CASSPQGGPGGYTF. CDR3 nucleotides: TGCGCCAGCAGCCCCCAGGGGGGTCCGGGTGGCTACACCTTC.

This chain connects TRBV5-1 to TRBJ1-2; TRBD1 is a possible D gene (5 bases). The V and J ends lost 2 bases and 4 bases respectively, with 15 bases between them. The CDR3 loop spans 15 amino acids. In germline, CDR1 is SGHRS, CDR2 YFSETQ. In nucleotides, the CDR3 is TGCGCCAGCAGCTTCTCTGGGGAGGGGATCTATGGCTACACCTTC. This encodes CASSFSGEGIYGYTF.

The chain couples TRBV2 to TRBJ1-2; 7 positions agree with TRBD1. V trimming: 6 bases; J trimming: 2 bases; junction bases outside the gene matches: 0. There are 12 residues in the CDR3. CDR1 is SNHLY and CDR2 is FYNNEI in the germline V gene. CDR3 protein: CASRQGNYGYTF. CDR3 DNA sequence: TGTGCCAGCAGACAGGGGAACTATGGCTACACCTTC.

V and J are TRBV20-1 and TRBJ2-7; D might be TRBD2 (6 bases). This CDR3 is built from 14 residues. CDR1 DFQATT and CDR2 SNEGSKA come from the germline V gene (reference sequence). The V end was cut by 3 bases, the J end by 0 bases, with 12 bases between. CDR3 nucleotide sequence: TGCAGTGCTAGTGGGACTCCACACTCCTACGAGCAGTACTTC. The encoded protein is CSASGTPHSYEQYF.

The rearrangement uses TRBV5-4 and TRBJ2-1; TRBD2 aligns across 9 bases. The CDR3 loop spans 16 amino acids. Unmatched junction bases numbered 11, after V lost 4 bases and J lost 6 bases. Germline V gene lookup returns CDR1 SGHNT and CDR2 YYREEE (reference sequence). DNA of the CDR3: TGTGCCAGCAGCCAACCCCCTAGCGGGATTCTCAATGAGCAGTTCTTC. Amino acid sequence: CASSQPPSGILNEQFF.

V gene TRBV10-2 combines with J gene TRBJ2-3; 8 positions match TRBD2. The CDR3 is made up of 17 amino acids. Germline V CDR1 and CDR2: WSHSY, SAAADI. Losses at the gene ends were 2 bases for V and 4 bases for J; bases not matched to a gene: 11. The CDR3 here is CASSEISGGPWADTQYF. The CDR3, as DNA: TGCGCCAGCAGTGAGATCTCGGGGGGGCCTTGGGCAGATACGCAGTATTTT.

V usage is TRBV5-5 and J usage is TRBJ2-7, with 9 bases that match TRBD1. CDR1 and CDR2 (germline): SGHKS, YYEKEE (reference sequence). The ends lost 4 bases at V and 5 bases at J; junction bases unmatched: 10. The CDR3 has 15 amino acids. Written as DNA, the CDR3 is TGTGCCAGCAGCCTAAACGCCGGGACAGGGAACGAGCAGTACTTC. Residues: CASSLNAGTGNEQYF. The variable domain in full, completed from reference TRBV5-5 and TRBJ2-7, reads DAGVTQSPTHLIKTRGQQVTLRCSPISGHKSVSWYQQVLGQGPQFIFQYYEKEERGRGNFPDRFSARQFPNYSSELNVNALLLGDSALYLCASSLNAGTGNEQYFGPGTRLTVT.

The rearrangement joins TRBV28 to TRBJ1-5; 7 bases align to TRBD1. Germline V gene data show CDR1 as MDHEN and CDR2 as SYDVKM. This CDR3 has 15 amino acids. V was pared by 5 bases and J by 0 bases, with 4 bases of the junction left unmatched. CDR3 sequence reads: CASSPTGDSNQPQHF. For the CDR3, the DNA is TGTGCCAGCAGTCCAACAGGGGATAGCAATCAGCCCCAGCATTTT.